Listed here is a single T cell receptor (beta chain). The protocol was immunoSEQ multiplex PCR, while the TCRdb copy is restricted to in-frame clones and leaves out a portion. The sample records fewer than 250,000 clones, roughly four fifths being singletons. Individuals drawn from some 25 US areas were about 18 to 95 years old. The study assigned cohorts using participant-reported clinical history. V was pared by 6 bases and J by 3 bases, with 14 bases between. The CDR3 consists of 14 residues. Germline loops: CDR1 ENHRY, CDR2 SYGVKD. The sample is drawn from a study of blood T cell repertoires in COVID-19. Study-wide context: Researchers got acute and convalescent COVID-19 samples from the United States, Italy and Spain. PBMCs, B-cell-depleted T cells, or T cells provided the cDNA or gDNA that made up the material.

The chain employs TRBV10-3 and TRBJ1-1, with D perhaps TRBD1 (6 bases). The sequencing sample was made of PBMCs or T cells enriched from blood (not recorded which). The sequence came from a woman between 40 and 50 years old who had been exposed to COVID-19. This chain's CDR3 is CAISPRGRDTEAFF. CDR3 DNA: TGTGCCATCAGCCCCAGGGGTCGAGACACTGAAGCTTTCTTT.